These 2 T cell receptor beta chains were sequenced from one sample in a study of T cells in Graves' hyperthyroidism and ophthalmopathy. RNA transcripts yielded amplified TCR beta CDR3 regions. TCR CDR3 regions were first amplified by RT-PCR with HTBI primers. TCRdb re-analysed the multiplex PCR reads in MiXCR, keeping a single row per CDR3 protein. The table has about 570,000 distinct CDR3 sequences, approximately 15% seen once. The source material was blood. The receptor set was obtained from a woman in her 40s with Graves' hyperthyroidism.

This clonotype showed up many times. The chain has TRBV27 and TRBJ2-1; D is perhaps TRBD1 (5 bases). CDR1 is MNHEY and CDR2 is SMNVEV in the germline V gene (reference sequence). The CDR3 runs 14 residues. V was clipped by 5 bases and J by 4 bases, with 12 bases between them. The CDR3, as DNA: TGTGCCAGCAGTACAGGACCGCTGTACAATGAGCAGTTCTTC. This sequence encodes CASSTGPLYNEQFF.

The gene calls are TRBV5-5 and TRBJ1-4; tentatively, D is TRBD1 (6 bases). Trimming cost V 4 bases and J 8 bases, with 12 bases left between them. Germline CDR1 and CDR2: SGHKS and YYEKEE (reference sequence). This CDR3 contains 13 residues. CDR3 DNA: TGTGCCAGCAGCCCCGGGACACTCGAAAAACTGTTTTTT. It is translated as CASSPGTLEKLFF.